These T cell receptor beta chains were read from a single sample in a study of CXCR3-negative and CXCR3-positive naive CD8 T cells. TCRdb re-called the 5' RACE reads; every CDR3 protein appears as one record, without DNA. The sample data list about 6,900 distinct CDR3 sequences. Sequencing was carried out using naive CXCR3+ CD8+ T cells from blood. These receptors came from a human donor in good health. Some clones in this sample may be carry-over from other donors' samples. CDR3s include the opening cysteine and the closing phenylalanine or tryptophan. Clone size is shown for a subset of rows, as once, few, many or a class of expanded clone.

CDR3	size	V	J	length
CASSFEFGDTQYF	NA	TRBV7-9	TRBJ2-3	13
CASSQSPGPADTQYF	NA	TRBV4-2	TRBJ2-3	15
CSVVAPTEAFF	medium-sized	TRBV29-1	TRBJ1-1	11
CASSYGTSGVYNEQFF	medium-sized	TRBV6-5	TRBJ2-1	16
CSVEASGGEQYF	NA	TRBV29-1	TRBJ2-7	12
CASSYSLGGEQYF	medium-sized	TRBV6-2/TRBV6-3	TRBJ2-7	13
CSVSIDYEQYF	NA	TRBV29-1	TRBJ2-7	11
CASMRASGPNNEQFF	medium-sized	TRBV2	TRBJ2-1	15
CASSLGAELDSYEQYF	medium-sized	TRBV11-2	TRBJ2-7	16
CASRNRGLSYNEQFF	medium-sized	TRBV6-5	TRBJ2-1	15
CSAVIMAENYEQYF	NA	TRBV20-1	TRBJ2-7	14
CASSETSQAEQFF	NA	TRBV25-1	TRBJ2-1	13